This T cell receptor beta chain was identified during a study of PD-L1 blockade in urothelial cancer. Study context: Between 0 and 3 chemotherapy regimens preceded treatment for each patient. Broader study findings: Tumor-associated clones in blood expanded more at 3 weeks in durable-benefit patients. Better survival was predicted by below-median pretreatment blood TCR clonality.

Metastatic or locally advanced urothelial carcinoma was present in the patients. Of note for this clone: Its antigen is undetermined.

Some clones are missing from TCRdb's copy, which holds only in-frame ones; the method was immunoSEQ multiplex PCR. Counted here are tens of thousands of clones, 70% to 85% occurring once; the ten biggest clones make up approximately 2.9%. V shed 8 bases, J shed 5 bases, and the junction held 12 bases outside the gene matches. Germline V gene lookup returns CDR1 MDHEN and CDR2 SYDVKM. The CDR3 has 15 residues. This chain joins TRBV28 and TRBJ2-7; 10 nucleotides agree with TRBD2. The sequence came from a man aged 70 or older with urothelial cancer. This specimen was PBMCs, taken around atezolizumab (anti-PD-L1) treatment. DNA of the CDR3: TGTGCCAGCGAAGGTCCCGCTAGCGGGAGTCACGAGCAGTACTTC. Residues: CASEGPASGSHEQYF.